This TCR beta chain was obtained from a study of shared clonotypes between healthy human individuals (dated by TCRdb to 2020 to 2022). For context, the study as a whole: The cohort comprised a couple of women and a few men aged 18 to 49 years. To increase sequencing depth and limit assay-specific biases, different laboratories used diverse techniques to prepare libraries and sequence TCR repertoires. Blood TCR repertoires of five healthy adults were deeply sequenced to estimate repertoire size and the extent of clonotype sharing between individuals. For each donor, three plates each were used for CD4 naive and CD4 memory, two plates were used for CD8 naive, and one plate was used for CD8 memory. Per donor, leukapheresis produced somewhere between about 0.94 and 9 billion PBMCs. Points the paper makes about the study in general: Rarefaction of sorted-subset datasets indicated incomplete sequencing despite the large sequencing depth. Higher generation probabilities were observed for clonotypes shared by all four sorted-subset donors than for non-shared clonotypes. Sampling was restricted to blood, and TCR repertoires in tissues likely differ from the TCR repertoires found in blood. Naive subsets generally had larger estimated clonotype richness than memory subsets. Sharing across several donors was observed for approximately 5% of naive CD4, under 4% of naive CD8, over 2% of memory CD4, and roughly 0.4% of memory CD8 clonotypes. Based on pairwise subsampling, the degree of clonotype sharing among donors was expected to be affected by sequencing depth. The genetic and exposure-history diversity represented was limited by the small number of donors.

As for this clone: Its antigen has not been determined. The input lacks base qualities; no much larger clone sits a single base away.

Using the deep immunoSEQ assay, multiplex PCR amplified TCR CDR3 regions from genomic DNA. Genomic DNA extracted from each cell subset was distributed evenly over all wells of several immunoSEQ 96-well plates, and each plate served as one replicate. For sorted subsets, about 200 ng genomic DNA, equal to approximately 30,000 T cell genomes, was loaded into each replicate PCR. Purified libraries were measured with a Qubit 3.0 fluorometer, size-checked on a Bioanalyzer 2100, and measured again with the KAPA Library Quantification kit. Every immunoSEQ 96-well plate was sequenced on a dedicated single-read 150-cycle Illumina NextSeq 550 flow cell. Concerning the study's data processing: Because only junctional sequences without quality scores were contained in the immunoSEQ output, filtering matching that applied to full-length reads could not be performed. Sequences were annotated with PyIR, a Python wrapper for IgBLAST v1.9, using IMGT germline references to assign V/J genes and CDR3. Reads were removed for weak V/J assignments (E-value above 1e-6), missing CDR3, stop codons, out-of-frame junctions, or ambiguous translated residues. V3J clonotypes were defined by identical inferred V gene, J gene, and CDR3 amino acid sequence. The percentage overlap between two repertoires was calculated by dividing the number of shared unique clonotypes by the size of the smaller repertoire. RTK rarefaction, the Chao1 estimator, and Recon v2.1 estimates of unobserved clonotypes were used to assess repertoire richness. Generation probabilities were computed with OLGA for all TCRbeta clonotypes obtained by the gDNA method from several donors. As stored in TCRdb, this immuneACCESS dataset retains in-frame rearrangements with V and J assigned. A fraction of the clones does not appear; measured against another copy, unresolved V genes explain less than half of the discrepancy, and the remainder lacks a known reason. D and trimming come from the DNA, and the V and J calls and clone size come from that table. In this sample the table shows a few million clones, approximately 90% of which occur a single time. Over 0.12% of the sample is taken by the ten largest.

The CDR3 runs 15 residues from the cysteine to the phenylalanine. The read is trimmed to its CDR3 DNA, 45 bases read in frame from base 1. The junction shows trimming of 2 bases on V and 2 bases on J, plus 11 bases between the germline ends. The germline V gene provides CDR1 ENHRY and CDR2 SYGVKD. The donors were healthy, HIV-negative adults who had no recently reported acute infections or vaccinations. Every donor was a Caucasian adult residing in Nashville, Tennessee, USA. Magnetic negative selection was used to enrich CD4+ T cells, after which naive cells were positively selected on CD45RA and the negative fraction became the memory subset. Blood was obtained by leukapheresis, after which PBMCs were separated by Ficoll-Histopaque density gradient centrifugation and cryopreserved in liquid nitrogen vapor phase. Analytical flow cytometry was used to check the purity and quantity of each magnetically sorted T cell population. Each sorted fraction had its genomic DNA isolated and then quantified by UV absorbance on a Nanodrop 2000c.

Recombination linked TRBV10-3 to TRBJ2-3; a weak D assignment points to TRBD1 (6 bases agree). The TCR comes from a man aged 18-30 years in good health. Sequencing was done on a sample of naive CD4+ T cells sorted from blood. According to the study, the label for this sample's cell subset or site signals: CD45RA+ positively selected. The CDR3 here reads CAISESGGHTDTQYF. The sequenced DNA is TGTGCCATCAGTGAGAGTGGGGGCCACACAGATACGCAGTATTTT.